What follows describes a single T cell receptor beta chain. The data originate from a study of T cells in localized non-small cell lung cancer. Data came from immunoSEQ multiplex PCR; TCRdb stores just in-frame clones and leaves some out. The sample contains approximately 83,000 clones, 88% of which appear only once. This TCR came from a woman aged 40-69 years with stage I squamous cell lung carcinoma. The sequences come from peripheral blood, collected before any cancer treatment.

Here the CDR3 reads CASSPRGAATDTQYF. CDR3 sequence (DNA): TGTGCCAGCTCACCCCGGGGGGCAGCCACAGATACGCAGTATTTT. V is TRBV18 and J is TRBJ2-3; tentatively, D is TRBD2 (7 bases). Germline CDR1 KGHSH, CDR2 LQKENI. The length of the CDR3 is 15 residues. The V and J ends lost 3 bases and 2 bases respectively, with 12 bases between them.